The 20 T cell receptor beta chains below all came from one sample that was sequenced in a study of cytomegalovirus exposure and HLA in healthy donors. The PCR ran on 60 Vbeta and 13 Jbeta primers. Profiling relied on immunoSEQ multiplex PCR, and the TCRdb table lists in-frame clones only, not all of them. The table shows 95,000 to 130,000 clones, with roughly three fifths occurring only once. Sequenced: PBMCs. These receptor sequences come from a woman between 40 and 55 years old in good health and CMV-seropositive.

V and J are TRBV5-6 and TRBJ1-2; D gene unclear. The germline V gene encodes CDR1 SGHDT and CDR2 YYEEEE. The length of the CDR3 is 13 residues. V lost 2 bases to trimming and J lost 6 bases, with 11 bases between them. Here the CDR3 reads CASSFGRDNGYTF. The CDR3 coding sequence is TGTGCCAGCAGCTTTGGGAGAGATAATGGCTACACCTTC.

The chain couples TRBV6-5 to TRBJ1-1; 9 nucleotides match TRBD1. Germline V gives CDR1 MNHEY, CDR2 SVGAGI. The CDR3 contains 15 residues. V shed 3 bases, J shed 5 bases, and the junction held 7 bases outside the gene matches. This CDR3 reads CASSYTGGWGTEAFF. CDR3 in DNA: TGTGCCAGCAGTTATACAGGGGGCTGGGGTACTGAAGCTTTCTTT.

The chain combines TRBV7-2 with TRBJ2-5; 10 bases agree with TRBD2. CDR1 SGHTA and CDR2 FQGNSA come from the germline V gene. The CDR3 consists of 14 residues. Trimming removed 6 bases from V and 2 bases from J; junction bases left unmatched: 3. The CDR3 region is CASRKTSGQETQYF. CDR3 DNA: TGTGCCAGCAGAAAGACTAGCGGGCAAGAGACCCAGTACTTC.

The gene calls are TRBV18 and TRBJ1-1, with 11 positions matching TRBD1. After removal of 3 bases from V and 5 bases from J, the junction contained 11 bases not matched to a gene. CDR1 and CDR2 from the germline V gene are KGHSH and LQKENI. The CDR3 is 17 residues long. The CDR3 DNA reads TGTGCCAGCTCACCTTGGACAGGGGGCGCCGGGGTTACTGAAGCTTTCTTT. Translated: CASSPWTGGAGVTEAFF.

The V call is TRBV7-8, the J call TRBJ2-2; D may be TRBD2 (6 bases). Trimming shortened V by 2 bases and J by 2 bases, and 12 bases separated the two germline ends. This CDR3 contains 16 residues. Germline CDR1 and CDR2: SGHVS and FQNEAQ. Here the CDR3 reads CASSLNVGGNTGELFF. In DNA form, the CDR3 reads TGTGCCAGCAGCTTAAATGTGGGAGGTAACACCGGGGAGCTGTTTTTT.

This chain links TRBV6-5 with TRBJ2-1, with 10 bases aligning to TRBD2. V shed 5 bases, J shed 9 bases, and the junction held 10 bases outside the gene matches. Germline values: CDR1 MNHEY, CDR2 SVGAGI. The CDR3 is made up of 15 amino acids. CDR3 sequence: CASSNSISGRPEQFF. The CDR3 nucleotides read TGTGCCAGCAGTAATTCTATTAGCGGGAGGCCTGAGCAGTTCTTC.

This clone was recorded a few times. The J gene is TRBJ1-1, the V gene TRBV4-1; TRBD1 is a possible D gene (5 bases). Germline-derived CDR1 and CDR2 are MGHRA and YSYEKL. V lost 4 bases to trimming and J lost 3 bases, with 9 bases between them. The CDR3 is 13 residues long. This CDR3 is CASSPPGYTEAFF. The CDR3 DNA follows: TGCGCCAGCAGCCCTCCAGGGTACACTGAAGCTTTCTTT.

In its sample, this clone was seen a few times. The chain carries TRBV7-2 and TRBJ2-1; 10 positions match TRBD2. The germline gives CDR1 SGHTA, CDR2 FQGNSA. The ends lost 1 base at V and 9 bases at J; junction bases unmatched: 6. This CDR3 is 15 amino acids long. CDR3 bases: TGTGCCAGCAGCTTAGGAGGACTAGCGGTTAGTGAGCAGTTCTTC. Amino acids: CASSLGGLAVSEQFF.

This clone was found a few times. The gene calls are TRBV6-5 and TRBJ1-1; D call uncertain. Trimming cost V 1 base and J 5 bases, with 8 bases left between them. Germline assignment: CDR1 MNHEY and CDR2 SVGAGI. This CDR3 has 13 residues. The CDR3: CASSYYLETEAFF. CDR3 in DNA: TGTGCCAGCAGTTACTATCTGGAGACTGAAGCTTTCTTT.

The V gene is TRBV5-5, the J gene TRBJ1-5; tentative D call: TRBD1 (5 bases). Trimming removed 4 bases from V and 2 bases from J, with 19 bases in between. Germline CDR1 SGHKS, CDR2 YYEKEE (reference sequence). This CDR3 region has 17 residues. CDR3 loop: CASSPGTHRSGNQPQHF. The CDR3 DNA follows: TGTGCCAGCAGCCCAGGGACTCACCGCTCGGGCAATCAGCCCCAGCATTTT. The full variable domain, rest sourced from reference TRBV5-5 and TRBJ1-5, is DAGVTQSPTHLIKTRGQQVTLRCSPISGHKSVSWYQQVLGQGPQFIFQYYEKEERGRGNFPDRFSARQFPNYSSELNVNALLLGDSALYLCASSPGTHRSGNQPQHFGDGTRLSIL.

This chain connects TRBV27 to TRBJ2-5, with TRBD2 matching 11 bases. The DNA end favors TRBJ2-7, so the J call may be wrong. The CDR3 loop spans 15 amino acids. Germline V gives CDR1 MNHEY, CDR2 SMNVEV (reference sequence). This CDR3 is CASSLKTSGNYEQYF. The CDR3 region has the DNA TGTGCCAGCAGTTTAAAGACTAGCGGGAACTACGAGCAGTACTTC.

This chain uses TRBV21-1 with TRBJ2-1; the table assigns TRBD2, which was not confirmed against the DNA. TRBV21-1 is assigned pseudogene status. CDR3 size: 16 residues. The CDR3 is CASSPAAGEAFNEQFF. In DNA form, the CDR3 reads TGTGCCAGCAGCCCAGCGGCGGGAGAGGCCTTCAATGAGCAGTTCTTC.

As regards this clone: In this CDR3 the conserved last residue, phenylalanine or tryptophan, is missing, so a read error is likely. The chain joins TRBV5-1 to TRBJ2-4, with D perhaps matching TRBD2 (5 bases). The CDR3 length is 19 residues. Germline CDR1 and CDR2: SGHRS and YFSETQ. Trimming cost V 1 base and J 0 bases, with 20 bases left between them. The CDR3 nucleotides read TGCGCCAGCAGCTTGTTACCAAGACTAACCGCTTTAGCCAAAAACATTCAGTACTCC. Its translation is CASSLLPRLTALAKNIQYS.

This clone showed up just once. The chain employs TRBV7-6 and TRBJ2-7; maybe TRBD1 (6 bases). CDR3 length equals 15 residues. V lost 0 bases and J lost 4, with 13 bases in between. The germline gives CDR1 SGHVS, CDR2 FNYEAQ. The CDR3 reads CASSLAVSGTYEQYF. CDR3 DNA: TGTGCCAGCAGCTTAGCGGTTTCAGGGACATACGAGCAGTACTTC.

This clone was detected once. V usage is TRBV9 and J usage is TRBJ1-4; 8 positions match TRBD1. This CDR3 spans 16 amino acids. V lost 4 bases, J lost 8 bases, and 13 bases stayed unmatched. Germline lookup yields CDR1 SGDLS and CDR2 YYNGEE. DNA for the CDR3: TGTGCCAGCAGCCCCGCCGCGACAGGGGCCGCGGAAAAACTGTTTTTT. Its translation is CASSPAATGAAEKLFF.

This clone was seen only a few times. This chain uses TRBV28 with TRBJ2-4; D possibly corresponds to TRBD1 (6 bases). The CDR3 sequence is 16 residues long. Trimming removed 6 bases at V and 1 base at J, with 16 bases between. In germline, CDR1 is MDHEN, CDR2 SYDVKM. CDR3 DNA: TGTGCCAGCAGCGGGACACAGGAAATTGCCAAAAACATTCAGTACTTC. Protein: CASSGTQEIAKNIQYF.

The rearrangement uses TRBV2 and TRBJ2-2; possibly TRBD2 for D (5 bases). Trimming took 7 bases from V and 5 from J, leaving 11 bases between them. Per germline, CDR1 SNHLY and CDR2 FYNNEI. This CDR3 is 13 amino acids long. CDR3 sequence (DNA): TGTGCCAGCAACCCCCGCGGGACCGGGGAGCTGTTTTTT. It codes for CASNPRGTGELFF.

The V and J genes are TRBV6-6 and TRBJ2-5, with a tentative D call TRBD2 (6 bases). TRBJ2-7 matches the DNA end more closely, so the J call is doubtful. CDR1 MNHNY and CDR2 SVGAGI come from the germline V gene (reference sequence). The CDR3 spans 13 residues. The CDR3 DNA reads TGTGCCAGCACCCTAGCGTTGGGTTACGAGCAGTACTTC. Translated: CASTLALGYEQYF.

The chain carries TRBV5-1 and TRBJ2-1; a possible D gene is TRBD1 (5 bases). The CDR3 covers 17 residues. Germline CDR1 and CDR2: SGHRS and YFSETQ. The germline V and J ends were trimmed by 5 bases and 2 bases, with 20 bases remaining between them. Written as DNA, the CDR3 is TGCGCCAGCAGGAGACAGACTTCGATGTTCACCTACAATGAGCAGTTCTTC. Its protein product is CASRRQTSMFTYNEQFF.

V gene TRBV4-1 combines with J gene TRBJ1-5; D call uncertain. V was trimmed by 1 base and J by 0 bases, leaving 7 bases between them. The CDR3 length is 15 residues. The V gene's germline CDR1 is MGHRA and CDR2 YSYEKL. CDR3 region: CASSQGHLSNQPQHF. CDR3 sequence (DNA): TGCGCCAGCAGCCAAGGACACCTTAGCAATCAGCCCCAGCATTTT.